The next 28 T cell receptor beta chains were all read from a single sample in a study of CD8+ T cells in alopecia areata. Extraction of RNA preceded its reverse transcription into cDNA, which served as the sequencing template. The table came from immunoSEQ multiplex PCR; TCRdb's copy has only in-frame clones and leaves some out. Here the sample spans 110,000 or so clones, roughly two fifths being singletons. Source material: CD4+ T cells sorted from blood. Every receptor here comes from a human donor with alopecia areata.

This clone was detected many times. The chain has TRBV14 and TRBJ2-1; tentatively, D is TRBD2 (5 bases). Trimming removed 1 base from V and 10 bases from J, with 8 bases in between. The CDR3 is 12 amino acids. Germline loops: CDR1 SGHDN, CDR2 FVKESK. The CDR3 DNA sequence: TGTGCCAGCAGCCAAGCGACTACCGAGCAGTTCTTC. Amino acid sequence: CASSQATTEQFF. The entire variable domain, with the rest obtained from reference TRBV14 and TRBJ2-1, is as follows: EAGVTQFPSHSVIEKGQTVTLRCDPISGHDNLYWYRRVMGKEIKFLLHFVKESKQDESGMPNNRFLAERTGGTYSTLKVQPAELEDSGVYFCASSQATTEQFFGPGTRLTVL.

This clone was counted a few times. The genes are TRBV19 and TRBJ2-3, with 8 bases aligning to TRBD2. V shed 3 bases, J shed 6 bases, and the junction held 8 bases outside the gene matches. This CDR3 spans 15 amino acids. Germline V gene data show CDR1 as LNHDA and CDR2 as SQIVND (reference sequence). The CDR3 reads CASSILAGGRDTQYF. CDR3 in DNA: TGTGCCAGTAGTATCCTGGCGGGAGGTAGGGATACGCAGTATTTT.

The table lists this clone with a few counts. This chain uses TRBV29-1 with TRBJ2-7; TRBD1 aligns across 9 bases. CDR1 is SQVTM, CDR2 ANQGSEA, per germline. This CDR3 contains 12 residues. Losses at the gene ends were 1 base for V and 12 bases for J; bases not matched to a gene: 7. DNA for the CDR3: TGCAGCGTTGAAGTGGGTACAGGGGGCTGGTACTTC. Encoded protein: CSVEVGTGGWYF.

V usage is TRBV29-1 and J usage is TRBJ1-1; 7 positions agree with TRBD1. Losses at the gene ends were 5 bases for V and 4 bases for J; bases not matched to a gene: 10. The CDR3 is 14 amino acids. Germline V gene lookup returns CDR1 SQVTM and CDR2 ANQGSEA. In nucleotides, the CDR3 is TGCAGCGTTTGTTTCGGGACAGTATGCACTGAAGCTTTCTTT. Translation gives CSVCFGTVCTEAFF.

V usage is TRBV29-1 and J usage is TRBJ1-1; weak D call: TRBD1 (6 bases). Trimming left V 0 bases short and J 8 bases short, with 13 bases between. Germline values: CDR1 SQVTM, CDR2 ANQGSEA. This CDR3 has 13 residues. The CDR3 region has the DNA TGCAGCGTTGAAGAGGCCCGGGGGCGCGAAGCTTTCTTT. It is translated as CSVEEARGREAFF.

This clone was counted a few times. CDR3 amino acids: CASSQGRAYEQFF. CDR3 bases: TGTGCCAGCAGCCAGGGACGAGCCTATGAGCAGTTCTTC. J is TRBJ2-1 and V is TRBV14, with D perhaps assigned TRBD1 or TRBD2 (5 bases each). V lost 3 bases, J lost 8 bases, and 11 bases lay in between. Germline-derived CDR1 and CDR2 are SGHDN and FVKESK. This CDR3 region has 13 residues.

This clone was seen more than once but under ten times. This rearrangement joins TRBV29-1 to TRBJ1-1, with D possibly being TRBD1 (6 bases). The CDR3 length is 13 residues. Per the germline V gene, CDR1 is SQVTM and CDR2 is ANQGSEA. Trimming removed 3 bases from V and 3 bases from J, with 11 bases in between. The CDR3 bases are TGCAGCGTTGATGACAGGCGGGACACTGAAGCTTTCTTT. Amino acid sequence: CSVDDRRDTEAFF.

The chain uses TRBV7-2 and TRBJ2-5, with D hard to call. V lost 0 bases and J lost 1, with 6 bases in between. Germline CDR1 SGHTA, CDR2 FQGNSA. This CDR3 has 14 residues. The CDR3 DNA sequence: TGTGCCAGCAGCTTAGCCCAGGCCCAAGAGACCCAGTACTTC. It yields the protein CASSLAQAQETQYF.

This clone was observed a handful of times. The rearrangement uses TRBV11-2 and TRBJ2-3; TRBD1 matches 7 bases. The CDR3 totals 17 residues. The ends lost 1 base at V and 4 bases at J; junction bases unmatched: 11. Germline CDR1 reads SGHAT; CDR2 reads FQNNGV. CDR3 loop: CASSLVGTETFADTQYF. CDR3 nucleotides: TGTGCCAGCAGCTTAGTGGGGACAGAGACCTTCGCAGATACGCAGTATTTT.

The chain recombines TRBV28 with TRBJ2-1; D might be TRBD2 (5 bases). CDR1 and CDR2 (germline): MDHEN, SYDVKM. The CDR3 covers 14 residues. The germline V and J ends were trimmed by 7 bases and 5 bases, with 15 bases remaining between them. CDR3 sequence reads: CASKSGTINNEQFF. In DNA, the CDR3 is TGTGCCAGCAAGAGCGGAACGATCAACAATGAGCAGTTCTTC.

In its sample, this clone was seen a few times. This rearrangement joins TRBV29-1 to TRBJ2-7; D is undetermined. V was pared by 5 bases and J by 4 bases, with 12 bases between. This CDR3 is 12 amino acids long. Germline lookup yields CDR1 SQVTM and CDR2 ANQGSEA. The CDR3 is CSVRAKGYEQYF. CDR3 DNA sequence: TGCAGCGTTAGAGCGAAGGGTTACGAGCAGTACTTC.

CDR3 DNA: TGTGCCGCGGGGGCCGGGGCAGATACGCAGTATTTT. It yields the protein CAAGAGADTQYF. The V gene is TRBV18, the J gene TRBJ2-3, with D possibly matching TRBD2 (7 bases). Trimming removed 11 bases at V and 4 bases at J, with 13 bases between. The CDR3 sequence is 12 residues long. Germline loops: CDR1 KGHSH, CDR2 LQKENI.

The CDR3 is CASRRQGYTGELFF. In DNA form, the CDR3 reads TGTGCCAGCAGACGACAGGGCTACACCGGGGAGCTGTTTTTT. The V gene is TRBV2, the J gene TRBJ2-2; 7 positions match TRBD1. This CDR3 has 14 amino acids. J gave up 3 bases and V 6 bases, and 4 bases lay outside the gene matches. The germline CDR1 and CDR2 sequences are SNHLY and FYNNEI.

V is TRBV29-1 and J is TRBJ2-1; unclear D gene. The CDR3 totals 16 residues. Germline V gene sequence: CDR1 SQVTM, CDR2 ANQGSEA. The V end lost 0 bases, the J end lost 6 bases, and 18 bases lay between the germline ends. The CDR3 bases are TGCAGCGTTGAAGATGGGTGGATTCCCACCCCCAATGAGCAGTTCTTC. Translation: CSVEDGWIPTPNEQFF.

The rearrangement links TRBV5-1 to TRBJ2-1; D is ambiguous. The CDR3 is 13 amino acids. V gave up 3 bases and J gave up 5 bases, with 9 bases separating them. The germline gives CDR1 SGHRS, CDR2 YFSETQ. CDR3 DNA sequence: TGCGCCAGCAGCTACTATGGGAACAATGAGCAGTTCTTC. This codes for CASSYYGNNEQFF. Looking up the rest from reference TRBV5-1 and TRBJ2-1 gives the full variable domain: KAGVTQTPRYLIKTRGQQVTLSCSPISGHRSVSWYQQTPGQGLQFLFEYFSETQRNKGNFPGRFSGRQFSNSRSEMNVSTLELGDSALYLCASSYYGNNEQFFGPGTRLTVL.

This clone was seen only a few times. The rearrangement uses TRBV23-1 and TRBJ1-6, with 7 bases identical to TRBD1. TRBV23-1 is identified as an open reading frame with a role that is uncertain. This CDR3 comprises 17 residues. The junction had 13 bases not matched to a gene; V was cut back by 5 bases and J by 6 bases. The CDR3 DNA reads TGCGCCAGCAGTACAGGGAGAAGACAGGGCCTTAATTCACCCCTCCACTTT. Translating gives CASSTGRRQGLNSPLHF.

The gene calls are TRBV29-1 and TRBJ2-7, with 8 bases aligning to TRBD2. CDR1 and CDR2 (germline): SQVTM, ANQGSEA. V lost 0 bases to trimming and J lost 0 bases; unmatched junction nucleotides: 13. The CDR3 spans 18 residues. The CDR3 region is CSVEDRSVSGGHSYEQYF. CDR3 DNA: TGCAGCGTTGAAGATCGGTCGGTGAGCGGGGGCCACTCCTACGAGCAGTACTTC.

With regard to this clone: Distinct nucleotide sequences in the sample also encode this CDR3. The chain uses TRBV7-2 and TRBJ2-5; D ambiguous. The germline gives CDR1 SGHTA, CDR2 FQGNSA. Trimming removed 2 bases from V and 4 bases from J, with 8 bases in between. The CDR3 covers 13 residues. The CDR3 here is CASSLSTLETQYF. The CDR3 region has the DNA TGTGCCAGCAGCTTAAGCACTTTAGAGACCCAGTACTTC.

V usage is TRBV2 and J usage is TRBJ2-2; D possibly corresponds to TRBD2 (6 bases). The V end lost 7 bases, the J end lost 2 bases, and 11 bases lay between the germline ends. The CDR3 spans 14 residues. CDR1 is SNHLY and CDR2 is FYNNEI in the germline V gene. The CDR3 protein is CASMDGGNTGELFF. The CDR3 nucleotides read TGTGCCAGCATGGACGGGGGAAACACCGGGGAGCTGTTTTTT.

The CDR3 coding sequence is TGTGCCAGCAGTTTCGACAGGGTGTACGAGCAGTACTTC. It codes for CASSFDRVYEQYF. The chain couples TRBV6-6 to TRBJ2-7; 7 bases are shared with TRBD1. Germline loops: CDR1 MNHNY, CDR2 SVGAGI (reference sequence). This CDR3 region has 13 residues. The J segment lost 4 bases and the V segment lost 4 bases, leaving 4 bases of the junction unmatched.

Only a few counts were recorded for this clone. This chain uses TRBV29-1 with TRBJ2-3; TRBD1 might be the D (5 bases). The CDR3 runs 14 residues. V lost 6 bases to trimming and J lost 0 bases, with 13 bases between them. Per the germline V gene, CDR1 is SQVTM and CDR2 is ANQGSEA. CDR3 amino acids: CSVAFGASTDTQYF. The CDR3 DNA reads TGCAGCGTCGCCTTTGGGGCCAGCACAGATACGCAGTATTTT.

The chain is built from TRBV5-1 and TRBJ2-5; a weak D match, TRBD2 (5 bases). The germline gives CDR1 SGHRS, CDR2 YFSETQ. The CDR3 consists of 12 residues. Trimming shortened V by 2 bases and J by 3 bases, and 5 bases separated the two germline ends. CDR3 protein: CASSLLEETQYF. CDR3 DNA: TGCGCCAGCAGCTTACTAGAAGAGACCCAGTACTTC.

This clone was counted a few times. The chain has TRBV29-1 and TRBJ2-5; TRBD2 matches 9 bases. This CDR3 contains 12 residues. V lost 6 bases, J lost 4 bases, and 3 bases stayed unmatched. The germline V gene has CDR1 SQVTM and CDR2 ANQGSEA. The CDR3 reads CSVFSGRETQYF. Written as DNA, the CDR3 is TGCAGCGTCTTTAGCGGGAGAGAGACCCAGTACTTC.

This clone was counted only a few times. V is TRBV7-9 and J is TRBJ2-1; 8 positions match TRBD2. The CDR3 totals 17 residues. Germline V gene data show CDR1 as SEHNR and CDR2 as FQNEAQ (reference sequence). The V and J ends lost 4 bases and 1 base, in that order; junction bases with no gene match: 9. The CDR3 sequence is CASSSLLAAFSYNEQFF. The CDR3 region has the DNA TGTGCCAGCAGCTCCCTACTAGCGGCCTTTTCCTACAATGAGCAGTTCTTC.

Only a few counts were recorded for this clone. The CDR3 here is CATSRDESRETQYF. CDR3 DNA sequence: TGTGCCACCAGCAGAGATGAATCCCGGGAGACCCAGTACTTC. The chain couples TRBV15 to TRBJ2-5; no firm D call. Germline assignment: CDR1 LNHNV and CDR2 YYDKDF (reference sequence). The CDR3 runs 14 residues. V gave up 0 bases and J gave up 5 bases, with 10 bases separating them.

This clone was seen a few times. The genes are TRBV29-1 and TRBJ1-1; D call uncertain. Trimming removed 4 bases at V and 1 base at J, with 10 bases between. The CDR3 loop spans 13 amino acids. Germline CDR1 is SQVTM and CDR2 is ANQGSEA. In DNA, the CDR3 is TGCAGCGTTGTGGCACATTGGAACACTGAAGCTTTCTTT. As protein: CSVVAHWNTEAFF.

The chain has TRBV28 and TRBJ1-1, with D uncertain. From germline, CDR1 is MDHEN and CDR2 SYDVKM. There are 14 residues in the CDR3. The V end was cut by 7 bases, the J end by 1 base, with 13 bases between. CDR3 DNA: TGTGCCAGCACCCCTACGAATGGGAACACTGAAGCTTTCTTT. This codes for CASTPTNGNTEAFF.

The chain has TRBV10-3 and TRBJ1-6, with 8 bases aligning to TRBD1. V shed 7 bases, J shed 7 bases, and the junction held 6 bases outside the gene matches. The germline gives CDR1 ENHRY, CDR2 SYGVKD. This CDR3 has 14 residues. CDR3 DNA sequence: TGTGCCATCAAACCACAGGGGGAAAATTCACCCCTCCACTTT. The encoded protein is CAIKPQGENSPLHF.